This TCR beta chain was obtained from a study of cytomegalovirus exposure and HLA in healthy donors. Vbeta (60) and Jbeta (13) primers were used in the PCR. Data came from immunoSEQ multiplex PCR; TCRdb stores just in-frame clones and leaves some out. The sample contains around 130,000 clones, around 82% of which appear only once. The CDR3 contains 13 residues. The trim removed 4 bases at V and 5 bases at J, leaving 7 bases unmatched. Looked up from germline, CDR1 is SQVTM and CDR2 is ANQGSEA. The origin of this receptor is a male donor in good health and CMV-seropositive. The sequenced material came from PBMCs. This chain uses TRBV29-1 with TRBJ2-5; 7 positions agree with TRBD2. CDR3 loop: CSVVRGSKETQYF. Written as DNA, the CDR3 is TGCAGCGTTGTTCGCGGGAGCAAGGAGACCCAGTACTTC.